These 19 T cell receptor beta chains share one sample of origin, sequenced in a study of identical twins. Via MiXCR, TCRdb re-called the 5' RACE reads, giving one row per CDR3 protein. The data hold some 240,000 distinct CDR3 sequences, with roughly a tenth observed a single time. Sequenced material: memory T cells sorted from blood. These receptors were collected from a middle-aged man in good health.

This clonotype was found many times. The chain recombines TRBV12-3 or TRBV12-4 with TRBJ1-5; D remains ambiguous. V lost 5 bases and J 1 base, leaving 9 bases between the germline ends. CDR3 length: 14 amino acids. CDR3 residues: CASSLTGSNQPQHF. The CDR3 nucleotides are TGTGCCAGCAGTCTGACGGGGAGCAATCAGCCCCAGCATTTT.

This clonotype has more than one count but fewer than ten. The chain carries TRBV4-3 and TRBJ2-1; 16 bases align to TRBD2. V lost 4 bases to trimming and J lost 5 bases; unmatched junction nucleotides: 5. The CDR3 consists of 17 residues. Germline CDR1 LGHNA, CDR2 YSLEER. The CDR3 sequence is CASSRGLAGGVNNEQFF. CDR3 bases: TGCGCCAGCAGCCGGGGACTAGCGGGGGGGGTCAACAATGAGCAGTTCTTC.

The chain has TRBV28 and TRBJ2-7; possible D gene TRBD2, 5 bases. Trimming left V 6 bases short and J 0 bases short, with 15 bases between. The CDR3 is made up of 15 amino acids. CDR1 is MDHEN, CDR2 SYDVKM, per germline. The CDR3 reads CASRAEGGFSYEQYF. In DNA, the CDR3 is TGTGCCAGCAGAGCCGAGGGTGGGTTCTCCTACGAGCAGTACTTC.

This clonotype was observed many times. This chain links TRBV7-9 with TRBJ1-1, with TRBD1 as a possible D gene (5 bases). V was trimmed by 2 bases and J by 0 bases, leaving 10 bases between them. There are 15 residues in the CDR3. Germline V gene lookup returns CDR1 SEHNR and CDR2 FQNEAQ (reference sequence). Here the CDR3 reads CASSLFVGVNTEAFF. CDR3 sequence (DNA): TGTGCCAGCAGCTTATTTGTAGGGGTGAACACTGAAGCTTTCTTT. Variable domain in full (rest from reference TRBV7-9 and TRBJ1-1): DTGVSQNPRHKITKRGQNVTFRCDPISEHNRLYWYRQTLGQGPEFLTYFQNEAQLEKSRLLSDRFSAERPKGSFSTLEIQRTEQGDSAMYLCASSLFVGVNTEAFFGQGTRLTVV.

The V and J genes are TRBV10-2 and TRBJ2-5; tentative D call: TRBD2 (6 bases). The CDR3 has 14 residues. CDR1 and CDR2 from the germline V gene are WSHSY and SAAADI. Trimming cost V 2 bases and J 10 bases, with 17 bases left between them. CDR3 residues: CASSEGGWLGSQYF. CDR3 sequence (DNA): TGCGCCAGCAGTGAGGGAGGGTGGCTGGGTAGCCAGTACTTC.

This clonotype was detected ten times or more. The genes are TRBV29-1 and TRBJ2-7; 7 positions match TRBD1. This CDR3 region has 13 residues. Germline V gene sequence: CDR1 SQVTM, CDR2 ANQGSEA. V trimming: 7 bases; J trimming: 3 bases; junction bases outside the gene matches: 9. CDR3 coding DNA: TGCAGCGCATCAGACAGGGTCGGCTACGAGCAGTACTTC. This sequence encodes CSASDRVGYEQYF.

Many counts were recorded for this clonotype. This CDR3 reads CSAGSSRGSTDTQYF. Written as DNA, the CDR3 is TGCAGTGCTGGGTCCTCGCGGGGGAGCACAGATACGCAGTATTTT. The chain joins TRBV20-1 to TRBJ2-3, with TRBD2 matching 7 bases. The ends lost 5 bases at V and 0 bases at J; junction bases unmatched: 8. The CDR3 has 15 amino acids. Looked up from germline, CDR1 is DFQATT and CDR2 is SNEGSKA (reference sequence).

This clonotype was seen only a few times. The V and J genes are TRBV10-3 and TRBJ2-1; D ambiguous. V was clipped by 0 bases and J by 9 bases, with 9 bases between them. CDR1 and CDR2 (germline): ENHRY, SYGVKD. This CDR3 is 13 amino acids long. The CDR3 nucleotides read TGTGCCATCAGTGAGTCATTTGTTACTGAGCAGTTCTTC. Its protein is CAISESFVTEQFF.

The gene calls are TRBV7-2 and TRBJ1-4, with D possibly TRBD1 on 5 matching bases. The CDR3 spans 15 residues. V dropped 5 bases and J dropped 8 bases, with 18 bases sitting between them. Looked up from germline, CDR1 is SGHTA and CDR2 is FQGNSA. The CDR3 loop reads CASSPTVGGREKLFF. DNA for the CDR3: TGTGCCAGCAGCCCCACGGTGGGGGGTCGAGAAAAACTGTTTTTT.

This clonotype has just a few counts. The CDR3 reads CSARDLKGMGTQYF. CDR3 nucleotide sequence: TGCAGTGCTAGAGATCTTAAGGGAATGGGGACCCAGTACTTC. This chain uses TRBV20-1 with TRBJ2-5; D is undetermined. CDR3 length: 14 amino acids. Trimming removed 0 bases from V and 7 bases from J, with 15 bases in between. Germline CDR1 and CDR2: DFQATT and SNEGSKA (reference sequence).

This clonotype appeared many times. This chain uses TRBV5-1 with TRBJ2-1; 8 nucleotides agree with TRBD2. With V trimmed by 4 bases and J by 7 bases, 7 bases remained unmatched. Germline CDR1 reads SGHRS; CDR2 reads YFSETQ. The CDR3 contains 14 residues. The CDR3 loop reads CASSRRGAENEQFF. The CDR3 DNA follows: TGCGCCAGCAGCCGGCGGGGGGCAGAGAATGAGCAGTTCTTC.

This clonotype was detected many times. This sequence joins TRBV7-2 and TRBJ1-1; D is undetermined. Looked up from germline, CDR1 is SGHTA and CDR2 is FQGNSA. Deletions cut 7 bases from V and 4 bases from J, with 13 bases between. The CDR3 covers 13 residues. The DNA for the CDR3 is TGTGCCAGCACCCCAGTAGGACGCACTGAAGCTTTCTTT. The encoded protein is CASTPVGRTEAFF. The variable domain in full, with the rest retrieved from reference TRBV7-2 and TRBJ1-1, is GAGVSQSPSNKVTEKGKDVELRCDPISGHTALYWYRQSLGQGLEFLIYFQGNSAPDKSGLPSDRFSAERTGGSVSTLTIQRTQQEDSAVYLCASTPVGRTEAFFGQGTRLTVV.

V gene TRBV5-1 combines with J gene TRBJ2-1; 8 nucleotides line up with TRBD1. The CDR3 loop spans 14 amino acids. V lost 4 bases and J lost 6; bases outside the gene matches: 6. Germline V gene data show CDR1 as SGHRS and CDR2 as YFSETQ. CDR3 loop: CASSPGGVFNEQFF. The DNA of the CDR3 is TGCGCCAGCAGCCCAGGGGGCGTGTTCAATGAGCAGTTCTTC.

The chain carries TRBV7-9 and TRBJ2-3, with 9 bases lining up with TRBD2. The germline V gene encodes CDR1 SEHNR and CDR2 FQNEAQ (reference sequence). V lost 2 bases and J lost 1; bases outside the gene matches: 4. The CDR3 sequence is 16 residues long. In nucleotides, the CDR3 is TGTGCCAGCAGCTTACCGCCTAGCGGGGGCACAGATACGCAGTATTTT. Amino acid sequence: CASSLPPSGGTDTQYF.

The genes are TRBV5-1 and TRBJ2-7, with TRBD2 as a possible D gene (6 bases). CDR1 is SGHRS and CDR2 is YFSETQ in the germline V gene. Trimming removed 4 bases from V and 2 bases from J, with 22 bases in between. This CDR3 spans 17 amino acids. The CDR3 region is CASSLRLLAGRTYEQYF. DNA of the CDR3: TGCGCCAGCAGCCTGAGACTACTAGCTGGGAGAACCTACGAGCAGTACTTC.

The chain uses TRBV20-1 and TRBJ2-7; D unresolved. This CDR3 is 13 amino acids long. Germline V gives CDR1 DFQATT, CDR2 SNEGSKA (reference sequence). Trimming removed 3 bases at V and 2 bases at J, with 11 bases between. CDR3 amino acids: CSARRLDAYEQYF. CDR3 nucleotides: TGCAGTGCTAGGAGGCTAGACGCCTACGAGCAGTACTTC.

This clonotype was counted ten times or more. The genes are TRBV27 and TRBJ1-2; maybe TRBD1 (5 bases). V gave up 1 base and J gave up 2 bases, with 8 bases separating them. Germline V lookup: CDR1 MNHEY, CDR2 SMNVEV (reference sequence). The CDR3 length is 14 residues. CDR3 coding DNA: TGTGCCAGCAGTTTATACCCAGGGAACTATGGCTACACCTTC. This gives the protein CASSLYPGNYGYTF.

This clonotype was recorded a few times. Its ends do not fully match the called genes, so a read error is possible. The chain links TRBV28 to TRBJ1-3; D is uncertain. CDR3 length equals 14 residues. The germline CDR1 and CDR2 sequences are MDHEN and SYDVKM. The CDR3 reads CASSIDGSTGSFFF. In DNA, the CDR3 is TGTGCCAGCAGCATCGACGGCTCAACGGGCTCATTTTTTTTT.

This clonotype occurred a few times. The CDR3 coding sequence is TGCGCCAGCAGTGGAGGAGTTGCAGATACGCAGTATTTT. It is translated as CASSGGVADTQYF. This chain links TRBV10-1 with TRBJ2-3; D gene uncertain. The CDR3 totals 13 residues. From germline, CDR1 is WNHNN and CDR2 SYGVQD (reference sequence). V was trimmed by 4 bases and J by 4 bases, leaving 9 bases between them.